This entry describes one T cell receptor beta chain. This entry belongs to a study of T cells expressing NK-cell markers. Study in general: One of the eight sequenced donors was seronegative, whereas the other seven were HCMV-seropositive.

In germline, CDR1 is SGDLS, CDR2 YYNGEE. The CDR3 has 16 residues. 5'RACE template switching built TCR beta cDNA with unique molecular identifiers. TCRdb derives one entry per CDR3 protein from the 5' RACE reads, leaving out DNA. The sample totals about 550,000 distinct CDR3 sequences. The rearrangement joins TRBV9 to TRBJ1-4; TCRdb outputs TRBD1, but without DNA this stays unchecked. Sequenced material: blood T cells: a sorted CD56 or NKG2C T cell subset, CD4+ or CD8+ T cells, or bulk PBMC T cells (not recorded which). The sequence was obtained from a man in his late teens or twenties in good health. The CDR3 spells CASSRGTIATNEKLFF. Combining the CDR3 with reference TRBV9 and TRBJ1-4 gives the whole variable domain DSGVTQTPKHLITATGQRVTLRCSPRSGDLSVYWYQQSLDQGLQFLIQYYNGEERAKGNILERFSAQQFPDLHSELNLSSLELGDSALYFCASSRGTIATNEKLFFGSGTQLSVL.